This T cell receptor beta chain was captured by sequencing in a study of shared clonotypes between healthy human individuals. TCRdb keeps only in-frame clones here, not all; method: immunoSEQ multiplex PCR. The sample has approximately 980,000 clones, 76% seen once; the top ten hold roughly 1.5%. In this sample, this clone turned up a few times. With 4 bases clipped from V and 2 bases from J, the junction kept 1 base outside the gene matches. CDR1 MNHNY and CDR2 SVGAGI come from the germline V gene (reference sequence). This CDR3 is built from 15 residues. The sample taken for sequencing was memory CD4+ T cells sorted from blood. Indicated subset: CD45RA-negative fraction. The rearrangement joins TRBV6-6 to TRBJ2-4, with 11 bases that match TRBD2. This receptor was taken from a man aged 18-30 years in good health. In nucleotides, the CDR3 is TGTGCCAGCAGTTCTAGCGGGGGGACCAAAAACATTCAGTACTTC. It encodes CASSSSGGTKNIQYF.